One and the same sample provided the 17 T cell receptor beta chains below, sequenced in a study of beta chain features in type 1 diabetes. Of the isolated RNA, all was reverse transcribed, and so the sequenced material was expressed TCRB transcripts. The repertoire was sequenced with immunoSEQ multiplex PCR; TCRdb's copy has only in-frame clones and lacks some. Of roughly 170,000 clones detected, around 13% appear once; the ten largest clones hold less than 0.7%. The sequenced material came from central memory CD4+ T cells from blood. The receptor set was obtained from a woman between 18 and 30 years old in good health.

This clone showed up just once. The genes are TRBV18 and TRBJ2-3; D is perhaps TRBD2 (5 bases). The CDR3 consists of 14 residues. Germline assignment: CDR1 KGHSH and CDR2 LQKENI. The ends were cut back, 5 bases at V and 4 bases at J, with 13 bases in the middle. CDR3 in amino acids: CASSFSRAPDTQYF. CDR3 in DNA: TGTGCCAGCTCATTTTCGCGGGCCCCAGATACGCAGTATTTT.

The V call is TRBV2, the J call TRBJ2-2, with a weak D call TRBD1 (5 bases). The germline V gene has CDR1 SNHLY and CDR2 FYNNEI. CDR3 size: 15 residues. Trimming stripped 4 bases from V and 1 base from J, with 10 bases between. The CDR3, as DNA: TGTGCCAGCAGTGGTAGGACAAAGAACACCGGGGAGCTGTTTTTT. Translating gives CASSGRTKNTGELFF.

This clone has just a few counts. This chain connects TRBV30 to TRBJ2-7; TRBD1 matches 8 bases. The CDR3 is 14 residues long. The ends lost 1 base at V and 7 bases at J; junction bases unmatched: 9. CDR1 is GTSNPN, CDR2 SVGIG, per germline (reference sequence). This CDR3 reads CAWSGQGRTWEQYF. The CDR3 nucleotides read TGTGCCTGGAGTGGACAGGGGAGGACGTGGGAGCAGTACTTC.

V gene TRBV21-1 combines with J gene TRBJ2-7; TRBD1 was called by the table and not checked on the DNA. TRBV21-1 is a pseudogene segment. The length of the CDR3 is 13 residues. The CDR3 here is CASSKGQRYEQYF. CDR3 DNA sequence: TGTGCCAGCAGCAAAGGACAGCGATACGAGCAGTACTTC.

This clone was counted only a few times. This chain links TRBV19 with TRBJ2-7, with a weak D call TRBD2 (6 bases). Per germline, CDR1 LNHDA and CDR2 SQIVND (reference sequence). The CDR3 is 15 residues long. V lost 6 bases to trimming and J lost 2 bases, with 17 bases between them. Here the CDR3 DNA reads TGTGCCAGTAGGGATCCGGGACTTCTGACCTACGAGCAGTACTTC. It translates to CASRDPGLLTYEQYF.

This clone occurred a few times. The CDR3 coding sequence is TGTGCCAGCAGCCCAGGACTAGCGGGAGGATACGAGCAGTACTTC. Translated: CASSPGLAGGYEQYF. V usage is TRBV7-9 and J usage is TRBJ2-7; 14 bases map to TRBD2. V was clipped by 5 bases and J by 4 bases; unmatched bases: 4. Germline CDR1 is SEHNR and CDR2 is FQNEAQ (reference sequence). This CDR3 has 15 amino acids.

This chain links TRBV5-6 with TRBJ2-3; 8 bases align to TRBD2. Per germline, CDR1 SGHDT and CDR2 YYEEEE. Trimming took 7 bases from V and 5 from J; bases not matched to a gene: 12. CDR3 length equals 15 residues. The DNA for the CDR3 is TGTGCCAGCTTAGACCAGCGGGAGTCAAGAGATACGCAGTATTTT. This encodes CASLDQRESRDTQYF. Together with reference TRBV5-6 and TRBJ2-3, the CDR3 gives the full variable domain: DAGVTQSPTHLIKTRGQQVTLRCSPKSGHDTVSWYQQALGQGPQFIFQYYEEEERQRGNFPDRFSGHQFPNYSSELNVNALLLGDSALYLCASLDQRESRDTQYFGPGTRLTVL.

This clone was seen more than once but under ten times. The J gene is TRBJ1-4, the V gene TRBV18; no clear D. V was clipped by 1 base and J by 5 bases, with 11 bases between them. The CDR3 contains 15 residues. From germline, CDR1 is KGHSH and CDR2 LQKENI. CDR3 nucleotides: TGTGCCAGCTCACCACGCGGGGAGGCGAATGAAAAACTGTTTTTT. It codes for CASSPRGEANEKLFF.

With respect to this clone: Mismatch with germline at one junction end may stem from a read error. The chain employs TRBV30 and TRBJ2-7, with 10 bases that match TRBD2. Germline CDR1 GTSNPN, CDR2 SVGIG (reference sequence). The CDR3 has 12 amino acids. The CDR3 region has the DNA TGTGCCTGGTCCACTACTAGCGGGACTCCGAACTTC. It translates to CAWSTTSGTPNF. The whole variable domain, remainder taken from reference TRBV30 and TRBJ2-7, is SQTIHQWPATLVQPVGSPLSLECTVEGTSNPNLYWYRQAAGRGLQLLFYSVGIGQISSEVPQNLSASRPQDRQFILSSKKLLLSDSGFYLCAWSTTSGTPNFGPGTRLTVT.

CDR3 bases: TGTGCCAGCCGACCCGGGACAGGGGAGATGTTAGCCAAAAACATTCAGTACTTC. Its translation is CASRPGTGEMLAKNIQYF. This rearrangement joins TRBV2 to TRBJ2-4; 10 nucleotides agree with TRBD1. J lost 0 bases, V lost 8 bases, and 13 bases had no gene match. Germline CDR1 and CDR2: SNHLY and FYNNEI. This CDR3 contains 18 residues. Drawing the rest from reference TRBV2 and TRBJ2-4, the complete variable domain is EPEVTQTPSHQVTQMGQEVILRCVPISNHLYFYWYRQILGQKVEFLVSFYNNEISEKSEIFDDQFSVERPDGSNFTLKIRSTKLEDSAMYFCASRPGTGEMLAKNIQYFGAGTRLSVL.

The V call is TRBV4-1, the J call TRBJ1-2; possibly TRBD1 for D (5 bases). Trimming pared 0 bases from V and 4 bases from J, leaving 12 bases between. The germline V gene has CDR1 MGHRA and CDR2 YSYEKL. The CDR3 has 15 amino acids. This CDR3 is CASSQDSQGVYGYTF. CDR3 coding DNA: TGCGCCAGCAGCCAAGATAGCCAGGGTGTCTATGGCTACACCTTC.

The chain is built from TRBV5-1 and TRBJ2-3; D might be TRBD1 (6 bases). Trimming left V 7 bases short and J 6 bases short, with 18 bases between. CDR1 and CDR2 from the germline V gene are SGHRS and YFSETQ. The CDR3 consists of 14 residues. The CDR3 DNA follows: TGCGCCAGCTCTCCGGGACACTTGGAGGATACGCAGTATTTT. Amino acids: CASSPGHLEDTQYF.

The chain has TRBV19 and TRBJ2-2; the D is unclear. The V gene's germline CDR1 is LNHDA and CDR2 SQIVND (reference sequence). This CDR3 spans 15 amino acids. Trimming took 0 bases from V and 6 from J, leaving 11 bases between them. The CDR3, as DNA: TGTGCCAGTAGTATAGATCCCGGGTATCCCGGGGAGCTGTTTTTT. Translating it yields CASSIDPGYPGELFF.

On this clone: The sample carries other DNA sequences with the same CDR3. The chain is built from TRBV30 and TRBJ1-4; 9 positions match TRBD1. Germline trimming cut 3 bases from V and 5 bases from J; bases unmatched to any gene: 4. Looked up from germline, CDR1 is GTSNPN and CDR2 is SVGIG (reference sequence). This CDR3 comprises 14 residues. CDR3 in DNA: TGTGCCTGGAGGTCCGGGACAGGGAATGAAAAACTGTTTTTT. It codes for CAWRSGTGNEKLFF.

V gene TRBV19 combines with J gene TRBJ2-2; D gene ambiguous. CDR1 LNHDA and CDR2 SQIVND come from the germline V gene (reference sequence). Trimming took off 0 bases at V and 7 bases at J, with 6 bases between the two ends. This CDR3 region has 13 residues. The CDR3 loop is CASSIDRIGELFF. In nucleotides, the CDR3 is TGTGCCAGTAGTATAGATCGTATCGGGGAGCTGTTTTTT.

This clone was picked up a small number of times. The V call is TRBV4-1, the J call TRBJ2-7; the D gene is possibly TRBD1 (6 bases). The CDR3 is 14 amino acids. V was pared by 2 bases and J by 1 base, with 9 bases between. The V gene's germline CDR1 is MGHRA and CDR2 YSYEKL. DNA for the CDR3: TGCGCCAGCAGCCAACCAGGGGAGTCCTACGAGCAGTACTTC. This sequence encodes CASSQPGESYEQYF.

This clone has only a few counts. The V and J genes are TRBV29-1 and TRBJ1-4; TRBD1 aligns across 7 bases. Germline values: CDR1 SQVTM, CDR2 ANQGSEA. The CDR3 contains 13 residues. J lost 6 bases, V lost 6 bases, and 7 bases had no gene match. The CDR3 sequence: CSVAGQAYEKLFF. CDR3 nucleotides: TGCAGCGTCGCCGGACAGGCCTATGAAAAACTGTTTTTT.